This TCR beta chain emerged from a study of shared clonotypes between healthy human individuals. Study results and caveats: Shared clonotypes across all four donors exceeded non-shared ones in generation probability.

This clone was counted between two and nine times. Its target is not known. This CDR3 spans 15 amino acids. The germline V gene encodes CDR1 SQVTM and CDR2 ANQGSEA. Trimming took off 5 bases at V and 2 bases at J, with 17 bases between the two ends. The repertoire was sequenced with immunoSEQ multiplex PCR; TCRdb's copy has only in-frame clones and lacks some. The table shows approximately 1,000,000 clones, with approximately 80% occurring only once. The sequenced material came from memory CD4+ T cells from PBMCs. As to subset: CD45RA-negative fraction. The origin of this receptor is a man aged 18 to 29 in good health. Some clones in this sample may be carry-over from other donors' samples. The chain recombines TRBV29-1 with TRBJ2-3; D tentatively fits TRBD1 or TRBD2 (6 bases each). The CDR3 nucleotides read TGCAGCGTTCTTACAGGGTTGGACTACACAGATACGCAGTATTTT. It codes for CSVLTGLDYTDTQYF.